This TCR beta chain was sequenced during a study of blood T cell repertoires in COVID-19. Background on the study: Two negative PCRs, clearance, or symptom resolution had been documented for recovered Cohort 3 donors.

The CDR3 is 15 amino acids. The V gene lost 8 bases and the J gene lost 4 bases, with 21 bases spanning the gap. CDR1 is MNHEY, CDR2 SVGAGI, per germline. The count of this clone is one. Sequencing was performed with immunoSEQ multiplex PCR; in TCRdb, only in-frame clones are kept and a portion is missing. The profile covers more than 200,000 clones, with more than 75% appearing a single time and around 7% taken by the ten largest. Sequencing was performed on PBMCs or T cells enriched from blood (not recorded which). The sequence was obtained from a man younger than 40 in a cohort exposed to, infected with or recovered from COVID-19 (not recorded which). The rearrangement uses TRBV6-5 and TRBJ2-7, with a possible D match to TRBD2 (6 bases). The CDR3 reads CASRNSRSGVYEQYF. DNA for the CDR3: TGTGCCAGCCGGAACTCTCGGTCGGGAGTGTACGAGCAGTACTTC.